This TCR beta chain appears in the sequencing data of a study of shared clonotypes between healthy human individuals. General study points: Clonotype sharing among the donors was expected to vary with sequencing depth.

The sample holds one count of this clone. Antigen specificity is unknown. Germline CDR1 reads LGHNA; CDR2 reads YSLEER. The CDR3 is 14 amino acids. The germline V and J ends were trimmed by 0 bases and 2 bases, with 7 bases remaining between them. CD45RO-negative CD8 cells positively selected for CCR7 made up the naive population, which excluded terminally differentiated effector memory CD45RA+ cells. The data were produced by immunoSEQ multiplex PCR, yet TCRdb's version contains in-frame clones alone and is incomplete. The table lists about 2.1 million clones, roughly 95% of them singletons. V and J are TRBV4-3 and TRBJ1-1; D unresolved. Material: naive CD8+ T cells from PBMCs. This receptor was taken from a man between 18 and 35 years old in good health. Some clones in this sample may be carry-over from other donors' samples. Here the CDR3 reads CASSQDPANTEAFF. The CDR3 region has the DNA TGCGCCAGCAGCCAAGATCCGGCTAACACTGAAGCTTTCTTT.